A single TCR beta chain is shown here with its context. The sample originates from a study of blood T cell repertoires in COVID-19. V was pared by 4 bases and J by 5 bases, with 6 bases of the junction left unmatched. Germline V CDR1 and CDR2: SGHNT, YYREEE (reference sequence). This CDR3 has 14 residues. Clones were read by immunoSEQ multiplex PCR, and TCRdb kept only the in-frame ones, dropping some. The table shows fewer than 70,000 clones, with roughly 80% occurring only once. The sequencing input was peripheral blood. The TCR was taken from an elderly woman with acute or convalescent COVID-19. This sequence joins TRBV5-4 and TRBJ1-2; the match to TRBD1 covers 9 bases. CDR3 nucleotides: TGTGCCAGCAGCCCCGGGACAGGGATTTATGGCTACACCTTC. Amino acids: CASSPGTGIYGYTF.